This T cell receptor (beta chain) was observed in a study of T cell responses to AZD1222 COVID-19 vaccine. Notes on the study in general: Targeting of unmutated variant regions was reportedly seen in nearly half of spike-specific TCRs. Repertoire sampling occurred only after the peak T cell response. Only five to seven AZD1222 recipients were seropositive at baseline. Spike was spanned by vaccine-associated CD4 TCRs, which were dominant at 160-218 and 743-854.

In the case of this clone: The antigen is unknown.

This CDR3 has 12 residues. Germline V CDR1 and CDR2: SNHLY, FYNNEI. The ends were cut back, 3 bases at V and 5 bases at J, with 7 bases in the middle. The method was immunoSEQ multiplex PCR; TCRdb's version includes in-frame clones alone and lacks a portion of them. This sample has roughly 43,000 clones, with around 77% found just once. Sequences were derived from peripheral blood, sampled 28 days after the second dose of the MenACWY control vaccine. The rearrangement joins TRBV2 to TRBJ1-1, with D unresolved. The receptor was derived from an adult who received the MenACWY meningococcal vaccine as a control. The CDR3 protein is CASSDPRTEAFF. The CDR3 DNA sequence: TGTGCCAGCAGTGACCCCCGGACTGAAGCTTTCTTT. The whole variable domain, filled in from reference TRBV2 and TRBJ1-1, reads EPEVTQTPSHQVTQMGQEVILRCVPISNHLYFYWYRQILGQKVEFLVSFYNNEISEKSEIFDDQFSVERPDGSNFTLKIRSTKLEDSAMYFCASSDPRTEAFFGQGTRLTVV.